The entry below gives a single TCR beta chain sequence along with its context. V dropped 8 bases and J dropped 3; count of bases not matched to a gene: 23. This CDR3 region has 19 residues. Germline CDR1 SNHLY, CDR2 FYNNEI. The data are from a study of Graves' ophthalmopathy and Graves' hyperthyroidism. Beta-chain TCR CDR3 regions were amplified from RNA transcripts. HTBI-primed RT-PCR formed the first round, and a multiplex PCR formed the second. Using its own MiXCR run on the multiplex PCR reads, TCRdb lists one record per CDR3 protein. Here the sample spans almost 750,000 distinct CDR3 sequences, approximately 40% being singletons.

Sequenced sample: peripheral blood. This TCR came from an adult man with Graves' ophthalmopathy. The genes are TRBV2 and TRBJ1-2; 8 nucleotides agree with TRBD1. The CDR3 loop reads CASVEIWTRTGHIDYGYTF. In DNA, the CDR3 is TGTGCCAGCGTGGAAATATGGACCCGGACAGGGCATATTGACTATGGCTACACCTTC.